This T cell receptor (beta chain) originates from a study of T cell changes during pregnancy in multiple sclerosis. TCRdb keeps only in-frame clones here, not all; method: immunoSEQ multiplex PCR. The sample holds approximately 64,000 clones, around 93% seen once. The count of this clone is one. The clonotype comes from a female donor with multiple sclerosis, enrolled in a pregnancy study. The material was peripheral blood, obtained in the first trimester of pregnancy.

The CDR3, as DNA: TGTGCCAGCAGCCAAGCAGGGACAGGGTCGTGGGCTAGCTCCTACAATGAGCAGTTCTTC. The encoded protein is CASSQAGTGSWASSYNEQFF. The chain employs TRBV4-2 and TRBJ2-1, with 9 bases matching TRBD1. Looked up from germline, CDR1 is LGHNA and CDR2 is YNFKEQ. V lost 1 base to trimming and J lost 0 bases; unmatched junction nucleotides: 13. This CDR3 spans 20 amino acids.